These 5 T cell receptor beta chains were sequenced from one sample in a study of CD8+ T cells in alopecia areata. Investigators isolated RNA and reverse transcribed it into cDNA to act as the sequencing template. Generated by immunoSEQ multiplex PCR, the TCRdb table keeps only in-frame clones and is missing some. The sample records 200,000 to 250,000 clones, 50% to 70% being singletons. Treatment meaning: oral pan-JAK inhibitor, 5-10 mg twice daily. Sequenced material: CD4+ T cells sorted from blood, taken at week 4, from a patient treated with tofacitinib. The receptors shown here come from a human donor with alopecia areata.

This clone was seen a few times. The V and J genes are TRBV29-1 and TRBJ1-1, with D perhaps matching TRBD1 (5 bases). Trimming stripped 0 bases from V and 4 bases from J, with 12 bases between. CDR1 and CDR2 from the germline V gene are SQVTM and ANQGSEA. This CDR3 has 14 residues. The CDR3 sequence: CSVEDLGGSTEAFF. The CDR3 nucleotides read TGCAGCGTTGAAGATCTCGGGGGATCCACTGAAGCTTTCTTT.

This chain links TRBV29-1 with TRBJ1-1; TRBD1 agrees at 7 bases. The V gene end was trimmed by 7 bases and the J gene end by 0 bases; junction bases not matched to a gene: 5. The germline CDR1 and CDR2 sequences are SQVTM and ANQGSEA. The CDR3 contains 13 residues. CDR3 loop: CSGRQGMNTEAFF. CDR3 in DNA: TGCAGCGGGAGACAGGGAATGAACACTGAAGCTTTCTTT.

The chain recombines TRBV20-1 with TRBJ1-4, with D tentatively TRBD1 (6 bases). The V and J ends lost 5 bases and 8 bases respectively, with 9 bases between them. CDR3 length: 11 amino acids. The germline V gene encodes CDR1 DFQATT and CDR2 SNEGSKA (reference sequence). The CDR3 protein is CSAGTLEKLFF. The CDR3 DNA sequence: TGCAGTGCTGGGACATTGGAAAAACTGTTTTTT.

The CDR3 coding sequence is TGTGCCAGCAGCTCCGGGACAGGGGCAGGGGAGACCCAGTACTTC. Amino acid sequence: CASSSGTGAGETQYF. The chain joins TRBV7-9 to TRBJ2-5; 10 bases match TRBD1. The CDR3 is 15 amino acids. V lost 4 bases and J lost 5; bases outside the gene matches: 7. Germline V gives CDR1 SEHNR, CDR2 FQNEAQ (reference sequence). Combining the CDR3 with reference TRBV7-9 and TRBJ2-5 gives the whole variable domain DTGVSQNPRHKITKRGQNVTFRCDPISEHNRLYWYRQTLGQGPEFLTYFQNEAQLEKSRLLSDRFSAERPKGSFSTLEIQRTEQGDSAMYLCASSSGTGAGETQYFGPGTRLLVL.

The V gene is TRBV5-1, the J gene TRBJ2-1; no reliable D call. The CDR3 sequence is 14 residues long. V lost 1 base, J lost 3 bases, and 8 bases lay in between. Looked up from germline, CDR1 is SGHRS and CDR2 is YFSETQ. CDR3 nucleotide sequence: TGCGCCAGCAGCTTGTTTGGCTACTACAATGAGCAGTTCTTC. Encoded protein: CASSLFGYYNEQFF.